These 9 T cell receptor beta chains were all obtained from the same sample, sequenced in a study of blood T cells in healthy people across ages. PCR was performed a second time for about 7 to 11 cycles using a sample-barcoded 5' primer and a J-beta primer mix. TCRdb itself ran the 5' RACE reads through MiXCR, one entry per CDR3 protein. The data contain 700,000 or so distinct CDR3 sequences, about a fifth of them singletons. Sample: blood. The receptors originated from a man between 70 and 80 years old in good health.

This clonotype was seen a few times. The CDR3 region is CASSTGTGVNIQYF. In DNA, the CDR3 is TGTGCCAGCAGTACCGGGACAGGGGTGAACATTCAGTACTTC. The V and J genes are TRBV2 and TRBJ2-4; TRBD1 matches 10 bases. The junction had 5 bases not matched to a gene; V was cut back by 5 bases and J by 7 bases. Germline assignment: CDR1 SNHLY and CDR2 FYNNEI. There are 14 residues in the CDR3.

The rearrangement joins TRBV6-5 to TRBJ2-5, with 8 bases that match TRBD2. The assigned J gene may be wrong: the sequence end matches TRBJ2-7 better. This CDR3 region has 16 residues. From germline, CDR1 is MNHEY and CDR2 SVGAGI. The CDR3 sequence: CASSYKAGGSLYEQYF. The DNA for the CDR3 is TGTGCCAGCAGTTACAAGGCGGGGGGATCTCTCTACGAGCAGTACTTC.

As DNA, the CDR3 is TGTGCCAGCAGTGAATACCAGTATGGCTACACCTTC. Protein sequence: CASSEYQYGYTF. The genes are TRBV25-1 and TRBJ1-2; D gene unclear. In germline, CDR1 is MGHDK, CDR2 SYGVNS. The CDR3 has 12 residues. The V end lost 0 bases, the J end lost 5 bases, and 4 bases lay between the germline ends.

Only a few counts were recorded for this clonotype. This chain joins TRBV7-9 and TRBJ2-2; 10 bases match TRBD1. This CDR3 has 15 residues. The V and J ends lost 4 bases and 9 bases, in that order; junction bases with no gene match: 8. From germline, CDR1 is SEHNR and CDR2 FQNEAQ (reference sequence). CDR3 in amino acids: CASSYERQGARELFF. The CDR3 DNA is TGTGCCAGCAGCTATGAAAGACAGGGGGCCCGGGAGCTGTTTTTT.

Only a few counts were recorded for this clonotype. One end of the junction does not line up with germline, which may come from a read error. The chain combines TRBV7-8 with TRBJ2-1; D is unclear. The CDR3 extends over 11 amino acids. Germline CDR1 reads SGHVS; CDR2 reads FQNEAQ. The DNA of the CDR3 is TGTGCCAACAGCTACGGCAATGAGCAGTTCTTC. Amino acid sequence: CANSYGNEQFF. The full variable domain, with the rest looked up from reference TRBV7-8 and TRBJ2-1, is GAGVSQSPRYKVAKRGQDVALRCDPISGHVSLFWYQQALGQGPEFLTYFQNEAQLDKSGLPSDRFFAERPEGSVSTLKIQRTQQEDSAVYLCANSYGNEQFFGPGTRLTVL.

Only a few counts were recorded for this clonotype. CDR3 in amino acids: CASSISMNTEAFF. DNA for the CDR3: TGTGCCAGTAGTATCTCCATGAACACTGAAGCTTTCTTT. The chain employs TRBV19 and TRBJ1-1; D not certain. CDR3 size: 13 residues. The germline CDR1 and CDR2 sequences are LNHDA and SQIVND (reference sequence). The V end lost 3 bases, the J end lost 0 bases, and 5 bases lay between the germline ends.

In this sample, this clonotype turned up a few times. The chain has TRBV12-3 or TRBV12-4 and TRBJ2-1; 7 bases are shared with TRBD2. The CDR3 runs to 15 residues. Losses at the gene ends were 2 bases for V and 6 bases for J; bases not matched to a gene: 7. The CDR3 bases are TGTGCCAGCAGTTTATTTCGGGGGGTAGGCAATGAGCAGTTCTTC. Amino acid sequence: CASSLFRGVGNEQFF.

The chain is built from TRBV7-2 and TRBJ2-2; tentative D call: TRBD2 (6 bases). Trimming stripped 3 bases from V and 4 bases from J, with 12 bases between. The CDR3 extends over 15 amino acids. Germline lookup yields CDR1 SGHTA and CDR2 FQGNSA. DNA for the CDR3: TGTGCCAGCAGCTTTAGCGGACGGGGCACCGGGGAGCTGTTTTTT. It encodes CASSFSGRGTGELFF.

This clonotype has only a few counts. The chain links TRBV4-1 to TRBJ2-1, with unresolved D. The V end lost 0 bases, the J end lost 12 bases, and 15 bases lay between the germline ends. Germline values: CDR1 MGHRA, CDR2 YSYEKL. This CDR3 comprises 14 residues. Here the CDR3 DNA reads TGCGCCAGCAGCCAAGAGAATGGGGTAACCTGGCAGTTCTTC. Its protein is CASSQENGVTWQFF.